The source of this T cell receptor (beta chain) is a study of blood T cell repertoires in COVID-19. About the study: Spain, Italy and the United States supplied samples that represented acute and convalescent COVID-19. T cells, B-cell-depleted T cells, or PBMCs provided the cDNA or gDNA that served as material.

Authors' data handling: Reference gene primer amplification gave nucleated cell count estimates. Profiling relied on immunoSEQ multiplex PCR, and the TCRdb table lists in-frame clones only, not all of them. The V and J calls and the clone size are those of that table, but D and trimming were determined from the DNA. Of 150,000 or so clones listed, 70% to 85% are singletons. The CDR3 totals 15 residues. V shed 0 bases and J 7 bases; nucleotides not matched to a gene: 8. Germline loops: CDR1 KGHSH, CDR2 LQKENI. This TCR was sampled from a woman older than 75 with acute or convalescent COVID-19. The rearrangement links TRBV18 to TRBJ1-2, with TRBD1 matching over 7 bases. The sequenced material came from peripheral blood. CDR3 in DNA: TGTGCCAGCTCACCACCGCCGACAGGGCTAAGTGGCTACACCTTC. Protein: CASSPPPTGLSGYTF. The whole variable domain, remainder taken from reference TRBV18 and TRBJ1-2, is NAGVMQNPRHLVRRRGQEARLRCSPMKGHSHVYWYRQLPEEGLKFMVYLQKENIIDESGMPKERFSAEFPKEGPSILRIQQVVRGDSAAYFCASSPPPTGLSGYTFGSGTRLTVV.